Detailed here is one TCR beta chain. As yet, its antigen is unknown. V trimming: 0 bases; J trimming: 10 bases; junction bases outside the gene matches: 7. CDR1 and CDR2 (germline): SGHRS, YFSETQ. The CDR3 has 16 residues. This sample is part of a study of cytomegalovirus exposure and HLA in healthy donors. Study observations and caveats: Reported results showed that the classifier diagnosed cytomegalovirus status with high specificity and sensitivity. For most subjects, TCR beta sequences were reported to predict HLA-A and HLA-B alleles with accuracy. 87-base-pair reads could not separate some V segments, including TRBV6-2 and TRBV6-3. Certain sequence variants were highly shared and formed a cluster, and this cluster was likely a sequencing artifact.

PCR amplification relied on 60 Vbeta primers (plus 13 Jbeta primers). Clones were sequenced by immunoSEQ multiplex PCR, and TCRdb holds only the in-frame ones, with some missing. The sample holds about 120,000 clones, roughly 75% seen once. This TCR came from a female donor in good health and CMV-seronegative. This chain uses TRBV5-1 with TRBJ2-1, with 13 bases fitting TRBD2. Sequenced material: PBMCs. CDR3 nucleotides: TGCGCCAGCAGCTTGGGGACTAGCGGGGGCCCCCACGAGCAGTTCTTC. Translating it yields CASSLGTSGGPHEQFF.